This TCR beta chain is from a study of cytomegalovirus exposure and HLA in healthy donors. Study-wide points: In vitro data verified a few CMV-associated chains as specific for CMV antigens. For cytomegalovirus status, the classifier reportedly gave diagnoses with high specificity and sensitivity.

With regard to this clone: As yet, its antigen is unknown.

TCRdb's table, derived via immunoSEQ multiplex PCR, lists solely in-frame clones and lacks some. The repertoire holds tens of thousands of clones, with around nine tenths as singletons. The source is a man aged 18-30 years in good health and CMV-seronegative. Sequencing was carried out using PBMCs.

The CDR3 bases are TGTGCCAGCAGCTTAGTACAGAACTACGAGCAGTACTTC. Amino acids: CASSLVQNYEQYF. J is TRBJ2-7 and V is TRBV7-8; D ambiguous. The CDR3 covers 13 residues. Germline V gives CDR1 SGHVS, CDR2 FQNEAQ. V lost 1 base and J lost 3, with 7 bases in between.